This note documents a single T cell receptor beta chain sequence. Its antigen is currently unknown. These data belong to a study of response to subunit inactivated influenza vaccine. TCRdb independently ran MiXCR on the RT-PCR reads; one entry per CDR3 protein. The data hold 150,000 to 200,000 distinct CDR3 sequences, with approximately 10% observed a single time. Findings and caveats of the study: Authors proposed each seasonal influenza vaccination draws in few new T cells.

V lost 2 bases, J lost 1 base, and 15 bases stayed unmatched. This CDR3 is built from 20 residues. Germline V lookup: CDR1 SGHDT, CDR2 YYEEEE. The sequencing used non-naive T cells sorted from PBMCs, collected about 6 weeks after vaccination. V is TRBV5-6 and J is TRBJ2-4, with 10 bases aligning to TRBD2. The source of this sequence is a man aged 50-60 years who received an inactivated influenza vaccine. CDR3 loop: CASSFPSSGRRGIAKNIQYF. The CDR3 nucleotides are TGTGCCAGCAGCTTCCCGTCTAGCGGGAGAAGGGGAATCGCCAAAAACATTCAGTACTTC.